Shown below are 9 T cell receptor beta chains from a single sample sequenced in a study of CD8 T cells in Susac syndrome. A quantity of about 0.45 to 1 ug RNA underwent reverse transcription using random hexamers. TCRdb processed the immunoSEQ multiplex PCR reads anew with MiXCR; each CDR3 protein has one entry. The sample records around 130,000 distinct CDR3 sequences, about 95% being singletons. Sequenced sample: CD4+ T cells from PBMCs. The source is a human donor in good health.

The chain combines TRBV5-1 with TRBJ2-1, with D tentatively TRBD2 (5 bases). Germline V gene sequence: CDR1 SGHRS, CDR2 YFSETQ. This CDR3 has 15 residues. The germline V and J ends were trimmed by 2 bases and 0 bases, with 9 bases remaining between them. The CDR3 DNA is TGCGCCAGCAGCTTTCAAGCGGTCTCCTACAATGAGCAGTTCTTC. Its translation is CASSFQAVSYNEQFF.

Here the CDR3 DNA reads TGTGCCAGCAGCTTAGTACAGGACTATGGCTACACCTTC. Protein: CASSLVQDYGYTF. The gene calls are TRBV7-9 and TRBJ1-2; D may be TRBD1 (5 bases). The germline V and J ends were trimmed by 1 base and 3 bases, with 6 bases remaining between them. This CDR3 is built from 13 residues. Germline CDR1 reads SEHNR; CDR2 reads FQNEAQ (reference sequence). The variable domain in full, completed from reference TRBV7-9 and TRBJ1-2, reads DTGVSQNPRHKITKRGQNVTFRCDPISEHNRLYWYRQTLGQGPEFLTYFQNEAQLEKSRLLSDRFSAERPKGSFSTLEIQRTEQGDSAMYLCASSLVQDYGYTFGSGTRLTVV.

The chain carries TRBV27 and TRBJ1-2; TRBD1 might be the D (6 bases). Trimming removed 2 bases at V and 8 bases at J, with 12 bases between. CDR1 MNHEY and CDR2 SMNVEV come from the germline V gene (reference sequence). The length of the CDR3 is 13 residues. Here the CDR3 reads CASSLKGDQGYTF. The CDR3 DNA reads TGTGCCAGCAGTTTAAAGGGGGACCAGGGCTACACCTTC.

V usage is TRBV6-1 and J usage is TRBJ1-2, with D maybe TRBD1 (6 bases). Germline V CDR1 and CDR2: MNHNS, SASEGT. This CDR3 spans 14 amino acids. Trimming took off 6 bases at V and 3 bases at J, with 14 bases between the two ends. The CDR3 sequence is CASSLTGHHYGYTF. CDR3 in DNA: TGTGCCAGCAGCTTAACGGGACATCACTATGGCTACACCTTC.

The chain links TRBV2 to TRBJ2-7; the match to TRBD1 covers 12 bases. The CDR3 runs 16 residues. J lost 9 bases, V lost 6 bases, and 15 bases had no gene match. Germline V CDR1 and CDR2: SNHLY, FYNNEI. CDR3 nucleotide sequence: TGTGCCAGCAGCAGTTTTACCGGGACAGGGGGCCGCGGGCAGTACTTC. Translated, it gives CASSSFTGTGGRGQYF.

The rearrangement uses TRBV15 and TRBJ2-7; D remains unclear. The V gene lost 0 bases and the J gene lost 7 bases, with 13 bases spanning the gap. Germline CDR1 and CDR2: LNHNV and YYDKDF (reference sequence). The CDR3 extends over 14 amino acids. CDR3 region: CATSRDPGPWEQYF. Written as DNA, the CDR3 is TGTGCCACCAGCAGAGATCCCGGGCCTTGGGAGCAGTACTTC.

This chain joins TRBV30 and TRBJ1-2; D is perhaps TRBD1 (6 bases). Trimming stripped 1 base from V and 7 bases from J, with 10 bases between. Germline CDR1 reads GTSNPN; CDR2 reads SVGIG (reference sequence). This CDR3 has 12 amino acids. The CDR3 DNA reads TGTGCCTGGAGTGCAGGGGCCCGTGGCTACACCTTC. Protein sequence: CAWSAGARGYTF.

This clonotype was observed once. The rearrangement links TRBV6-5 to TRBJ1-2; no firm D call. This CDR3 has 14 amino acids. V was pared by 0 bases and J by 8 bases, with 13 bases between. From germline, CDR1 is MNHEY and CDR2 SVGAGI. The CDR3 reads CASSYSAGTKGYTF. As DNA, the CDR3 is TGTGCCAGCAGTTACTCGGCAGGAACGAAGGGCTACACCTTC.

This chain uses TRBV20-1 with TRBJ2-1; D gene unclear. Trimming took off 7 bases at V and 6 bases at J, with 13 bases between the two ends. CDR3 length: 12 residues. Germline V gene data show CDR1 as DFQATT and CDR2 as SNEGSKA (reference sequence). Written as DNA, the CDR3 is TGCAGTGGAAGACGGAAGGCCAATGAGCAGTTCTTC. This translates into CSGRRKANEQFF.